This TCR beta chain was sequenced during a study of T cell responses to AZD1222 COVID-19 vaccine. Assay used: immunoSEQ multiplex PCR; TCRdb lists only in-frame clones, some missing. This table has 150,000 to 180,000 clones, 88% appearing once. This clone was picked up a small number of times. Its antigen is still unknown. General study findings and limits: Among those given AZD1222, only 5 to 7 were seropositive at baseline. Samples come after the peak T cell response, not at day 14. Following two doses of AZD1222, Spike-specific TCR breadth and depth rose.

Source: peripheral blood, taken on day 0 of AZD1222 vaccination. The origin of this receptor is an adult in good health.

The CDR3 sequence is CASSESLNTEAFF. Written as DNA, the CDR3 is TGTGCCAGCAGTGAGAGCCTGAACACTGAAGCTTTCTTT. V is TRBV6-1 and J is TRBJ1-1; D gene uncertain. This CDR3 region has 13 residues. V lost 3 bases to trimming and J lost 0 bases, with 5 bases between them. Germline CDR1 reads MNHNS; CDR2 reads SASEGT.